Listed below are T cell receptor beta chains from one sample, sequenced in a study of T cell changes during pregnancy in multiple sclerosis. Libraries were prepared by immunoSEQ multiplex PCR; TCRdb keeps only in-frame clonotypes and omits some of them. The top ten clones hold approximately 2.4% of a sample with some 74,000 clones, about 92% of them seen once. Sequenced material: peripheral blood, taken before pregnancy. Every receptor here comes from a female donor with multiple sclerosis, enrolled in a pregnancy study. CDR3s include the opening cysteine and the closing phenylalanine or tryptophan. Each record gives: clone size, D gene, V gene, CDR3 length, J gene, CDR3 DNA, CDR3 protein. D genes are given only for firm matches. Expanded clones are given a class, and other clones once, few, many or no size at all.

>NA|TRBD1|TRBV11-3|13|TRBJ1-1
TGTGCCAGCAGATCAGGGGGGACAACTGAAGCTTTCTTT
CASRSGGTTEAFF
>NA|TRBD1|TRBV7-7|15|TRBJ2-3
TGTGCTAGCAGCCCTGGGACAGGTAGTACAGATACGCAGTATTTT
CASSPGTGSTDTQYF
>NA|NA|TRBV19|15|TRBJ1-2
TGTGCCAGTAGTCTAACAGGGTACGCGGACTATGGCTACACCTTC
CASSLTGYADYGYTF
>NA|NA|TRBV29-1|13|TRBJ2-7
TGCAGCGTCGAAGTAGCGAACTCCTACGAGCAGTACTTC
CSVEVANSYEQYF
>NA|TRBD2|TRBV10-3|13|TRBJ2-3
TGTGCCATCAGTGGACTAGCAACAGATACGCAGTATTTT
CAISGLATDTQYF
>NA|NA|TRBV28|15|TRBJ1-3
TGTGCCAGCTCCACCCCCGGGGGCTCTGGAAACACCATATATTTT
CASSTPGGSGNTIYF
>NA|NA|TRBV7-2|13|TRBJ1-5
TGTGCCAGCAGCTTGGGAGGGACTCAGCCCCAGCATTTT
CASSLGGTQPQHF
>NA|NA|TRBV6-1|14|TRBJ1-4
TGTGCCAGCAGTGGCGGACAAGGGGCGGAAAAACTGTTTTTT
CASSGGQGAEKLFF
>once|TRBD2|TRBV28|16|TRBJ2-1
TGTGCCAGCAGTATCGCCCTAGCGGAGGGACGGAATGAGCAGTTCTTC
CASSIALAEGRNEQFF
>NA|NA|TRBV13|13|TRBJ1-1
TGTGCCAGCAGCTCTGACAGGAACACTGAAGCTTTCTTT
CASSSDRNTEAFF
>NA|NA|TRBV11-2|15|TRBJ2-7
TGTGCCAGCAGCTTAGCCGCAGGGAACCCCTACGAGCAGTACTTC
CASSLAAGNPYEQYF
>once|NA|TRBV28|13|TRBJ1-1
TGTGCCAGCAGTTGGGCGGGCGGGGGCGTAGCTTTCTTT
CASSWAGGGVAFF
>NA|TRBD1|TRBV6-5|15|TRBJ1-2
TGTGCCAGCAGTGCAACAGGGGACGAGGTCTATGGCTACACCTTC
CASSATGDEVYGYTF
>NA|NA|TRBV11-3|12|TRBJ2-1
TGTGCCAGCAGCTTAGTATACAATGAGCAGTTCTTC
CASSLVYNEQFF
>NA|NA|TRBV7-9|15|TRBJ2-2
TGTGCCAGCAGCTTGGGTCAGGGGTACACCGGGGAGCTGTTTTTT
CASSLGQGYTGELFF
>NA|TRBD2|TRBV19|14|TRBJ2-3
TGTGCCAGTAGATCGATGGGAGGGTCAGATACGCAGTATTTT
CASRSMGGSDTQYF
>NA|TRBD1|TRBV6-1|12|TRBJ1-2
TGTGCCAGCAGTGAACAGGGGGGTGGCTACACCTTC
CASSEQGGGYTF
>NA|NA|TRBV27|15|TRBJ1-3
TGTGCCAGCAGTTTATCTCTCTACTCTGGAAACACCATATATTTT
CASSLSLYSGNTIYF
>NA|TRBD2|TRBV14|18|TRBJ2-3
TGTGCCAGCAGCCAAGAAGGAGGACTAGCGGGGAGTACAGATACGCAGTATTTT
CASSQEGGLAGSTDTQYF
>NA|NA|TRBV28|14|TRBJ1-1
TGTGCCAGCAGTCTTGGGTCGGGGGGAACTGAAGCTTTCTTT
CASSLGSGGTEAFF
>once|NA|TRBV7-8|16|TRBJ1-4
TGTGCCAGCAGCTTAGTCCCGGGGGGCTTTAGTGAAAAACTGTTTTTT
CASSLVPGGFSEKLFF
>NA|TRBD2|TRBV4-3|15|TRBJ2-7
TGCGCCAGCAGCCAAGGACTAGCGGACCTCTACGAGCAGTACTTC
CASSQGLADLYEQYF
>NA|NA|TRBV9|13|TRBJ2-5
TGTGCCAGCAGCGTAGGTCCATTGGAGACCCAGTACTTC
CASSVGPLETQYF
>NA|TRBD1|TRBV7-2|15|TRBJ1-2
TGTGCCAGCAGCCGAACTTGGACAGGGGCGAGGAGCTACACCTTC
CASSRTWTGARSYTF
>NA|TRBD1|TRBV28|16|TRBJ2-7
TGTGCCAGCAGTACCAGAGGGGGCTTACAGTCCTACGAGCAGTACTTC
CASSTRGGLQSYEQYF
>NA|TRBD1|TRBV27|15|TRBJ1-3
TGTGCCAGCGGGGGACAGGGGGGATCTTTGGACACCATATATTTT
CASGGQGGSLDTIYF
>NA|TRBD1|TRBV28|15|TRBJ2-3
TGTGCCAGCAGATGGGGACAGCTCATCACAGATACGCAGTATTTT
CASRWGQLITDTQYF
>NA|TRBD2|TRBV7-9|16|TRBJ2-3
TGTGCCAGCAGCTTAGTGACTAGCGGGATCACAGATACGCAGTATTTT
CASSLVTSGITDTQYF
>NA|TRBD2|TRBV7-9|15|TRBJ2-7
TGTGCCAGCAGCTTTCAGCGGGAGTTCTCCTACGAGCAGTACTTC
CASSFQREFSYEQYF
>NA|NA|TRBV5-1|13|TRBJ2-1
TGCGCCAGCTCCGAGGGTTCCGGCAATGAGCAGTTCTTC
CASSEGSGNEQFF
>few|NA|TRBV30|15|TRBJ1-1
TGTGCCTGGAGTTTCCGAGAATGGTCGAACACTGAAGCTTTCTTT
CAWSFREWSNTEAFF
>NA|TRBD1|TRBV25-1|15|TRBJ1-4
TGTGCCAGCAGTGATATACAGGGGGAATGGGAAAAACTGTTTTTT
CASSDIQGEWEKLFF
>NA|NA|TRBV19|17|TRBJ2-1
TGTGCCAGTAGTATAGGGGTGACGATTGGCGGGATCAATGAGCAGTTCTTC
CASSIGVTIGGINEQFF
>NA|NA|TRBV7-9|13|TRBJ1-2
TGTGCCAGCAGCAACCAACAGGGATATGGCTACACCTTC
CASSNQQGYGYTF
>NA|TRBD2|TRBV4-3|17|TRBJ2-5
TGCGCCAGCAGCCAAGAGCTTACATGGACTAGCGGAGAGACCCAGTACTTC
CASSQELTWTSGETQYF
>NA|TRBD2|TRBV19|16|TRBJ2-1
TGTGCCAGTAGTATAGTCACTAGCGGGGCCTACAATGAGCAGTTCTTC
CASSIVTSGAYNEQFF